This TCR beta chain was identified in a study of OX40 agonist ivuxolimab in advanced cancers. Across the whole study: An agonistic anti-OX40 (CD134) antibody, ivuxolimab, was used to treat the patients. Patients were dosed intravenously with ivuxolimab at 0.01 to 10 mg/kg every 2 weeks.

This clone was counted a few times. People who had autoimmune disease history or systemic immunosuppression were excluded. The protocol was immunoSEQ multiplex PCR, while the TCRdb copy is restricted to in-frame clones and leaves out a portion. This sample has around 50,000 clones, with more than 70% found just once. The CDR3 length is 16 residues. The ends were cut back, 0 bases at V and 5 bases at J, with 17 bases in the middle. CDR1 is SGHNT and CDR2 is YYREEE in the germline V gene (reference sequence). The V call is TRBV5-4, the J call TRBJ2-5; a weak D match, TRBD1 (6 bases). This clonotype originated in an adult with an advanced solid tumor such as melanoma, head and neck, liver or kidney cancer. The source material was CD4+ or CD8+ T cells sorted from blood, sampled in a trial of the OX40 agonist ivuxolimab. The CDR3 reads CASSLAGDRSGETQYF. The DNA of the CDR3 is TGTGCCAGCAGCTTGGCTGGTGACAGGTCGGGGGAGACCCAGTACTTC.